This TCR beta chain is drawn from a study of metastatic and nonmetastatic thyroid tumors. Germline assignment: CDR1 LNHNV and CDR2 YYDKDF (reference sequence). The CDR3 loop spans 13 amino acids. TCRdb reassembled clones from the PCR reads with MiXCR. The sample yields 85,000 to 95,000 clones, under 15% seen once. Concerning this clone itself: Being one base from a much bigger clone, this may be a read error.

Patients had received no treatment of any kind before thyroid surgery. The sample consisted of blood. The source of this sequence is a female donor with papillary thyroid cancer or a benign thyroid nodule (not recorded which). Some clones in this sample may be carry-over from other donors' samples. This chain uses TRBV15 with TRBJ2-2; D is possibly TRBD1 (5 bases). The CDR3 bases are TGTTCCACCAGCAGCAGGGTCGCCGGGGAGCTGTTTTTT. Translation: CSTSSRVAGELFF.